The T cell receptor (beta chain) under discussion was sequenced for a study of identical twins (dated by TCRdb to about 2016). A note on the overall study: To test whether fetal clonotypes persist, the study used deep sequencing on TCR alpha and beta repertoires from monozygotic twins, unrelated adults of various ages, and cord blood. Replicate twin experiments were performed at different times using different library preparation protocols to rule out contamination. Findings and caveats that apply to the study as a whole: Excess twin sharing in beta out-of-frame sequences was weaker because fewer shared sequences lowered the signal-to-noise ratio. Conclusions relied on cross-sectional statistical analysis, since the same donors could not be followed over many years. In monozygotic twins, out-of-frame TCR alpha sharing was systematically underestimated by recombination models, although the models agreed with sharing between unrelated individuals. Out-of-frame TCR alpha sequences shared between twins showed an excess of low generation-probability sequences compared with coincidental sharing between unrelated individuals. Abundant cord blood beta clonotypes had fewer insertions, young adult naive repertoires showed a similar but weaker trend, and memory repertoires showed no such trend. Invariant T cells such as MAIT and iNKT could partly confound zero-insertion analyses, though diverse VJ usage argued against this for most clonotypes.

Comments on this clonotype: The clone's antigen remains unknown. It has no much larger one-base neighbor in the sample; base qualities were not kept.

Every donor was a healthy Caucasian. Three pairs of female monozygotic twins, all aged 18 to 29 years, were included in the twin cohort. RNA for TCR libraries was isolated from peripheral blood mononuclear cells. Libraries came from 5' RACE. The sequencing machine was an Illumina HiSeq 2000. A universal primer binding site was added through template switching, and the final cDNA carried a unique molecular identifier so that TCR cDNA molecules could be counted accurately. Specific primers in the conserved constant-segment region were used to synthesize first-strand cDNA for the TCR alpha and beta chains. To control for contamination, each cDNA library was double barcoded with a SMART-Mk sample barcode plus Illumina barcodes. TruSeq adapter sequences along with Illumina sample barcodes were introduced in two successive PCR steps. Sequencing of the TCR alpha and beta cDNA libraries was done on the Illumina HiSeq platform using custom primers. From the authors' description of their analysis: Raw reads were processed with MiGEC to extract unique molecular identifiers, and MiXCR was used to determine CDR3 positions. For each individual, recombination models were inferred using an EM algorithm with the repgenHMM and IGoR tools. Shared clonotypes were analyzed with the tcR package in R, and sharing was normalized by the product of cloneset sizes. To study raw recombination without the effects of thymic and clonal selection, out-of-frame nonproductive sequences were analyzed. TCRdb reworked the public reads: Q25 trimming with fastp, MiXCR clone assembly, productive beta chains retained. CDR3 protein sequences are deduplicated, and each keeps its most common genes and DNA. The V and J calls, along with clone size, are taken from TCRdb and not from the paper's own processing. The sample data list approximately 680,000 distinct CDR3 sequences, and roughly 7.2% of these were observed just once. 1.6% of the sample lies in the top ten.

This sample also appeared in a second study, on yellow fever vaccine responses in identical twins. As noted in the second study: The T cell response to vaccination in identical twins was reported by the authors to appear partly convergent and partly personalized. In the study, vaccine-responding T cell clones were precisely tracked in identical twins.

Material for sequencing was PBMCs. The TCR was taken from a woman aged 18-29 years in good health.

Read as DNA, the sequence is TGTGCCAGCAGCCGCCCAAGTGCGGACATGAACACTGAAGCTTTCTTT. Translated, it gives CASSRPSADMNTEAFF. The V gene is TRBV7-8 and the J gene is TRBJ1-1, with a tentative D gene TRBD1 over 5 matching bases. CDR1 SGHVS and CDR2 FQNEAQ were looked up in the germline V gene. The CDR3 sequence holds 16 residues, the cysteine and phenylalanine included. Of all the DNA, just the CDR3 is kept, 48 bases in frame from base 1. V is reduced by 5 bases and J by 0 bases, leaving a spacing of 16 bases between them.